Below are 30 T cell receptor beta chains sequenced from a single sample in a study of T cells in localized non-small cell lung cancer. Method: immunoSEQ multiplex PCR; TCRdb's copy keeps in-frame clones and lacks some. The data contain about 1,500 clones, 20% to 30% of them singletons. The sequencing here drew on normal lung tissue next to the tumor, taken before any cancer treatment. The receptors shown here come from a female donor aged 60 or older with stage I lung adenocarcinoma.

The chain couples TRBV18 to TRBJ1-2; maybe TRBD1 (6 bases). The germline gives CDR1 KGHSH, CDR2 LQKENI. The CDR3 spans 15 residues. Trimming stripped 0 bases from V and 0 bases from J, with 8 bases between. CDR3 nucleotide sequence: TGTGCCAGCTCACCACCGGACAGACCTAACTATGGCTACACCTTC. It encodes CASSPPDRPNYGYTF.

This clone turned up a few times. The CDR3 nucleotides are TGCGCCAGCAGCCCCCGGGGAAACGAAAAACTGTTTTTT. Its translation: CASSPRGNEKLFF. This chain uses TRBV4-1 with TRBJ1-4; D remains ambiguous. Germline V lookup: CDR1 MGHRA, CDR2 YSYEKL. This CDR3 contains 13 residues. Trimming shortened V by 4 bases and J by 8 bases, and 11 bases separated the two germline ends.

This clone was seen a handful of times. The rearrangement joins TRBV23-1 to TRBJ2-5; 12 bases match TRBD1. TRBV23-1 is designated an ORF whose function remains uncertain. There are 16 residues in the CDR3. V lost 6 bases to trimming and J lost 4 bases; unmatched junction nucleotides: 9. CDR3 sequence: CASSTPPGQGAETQYF. The CDR3 DNA sequence: TGCGCCAGCAGCACACCACCGGGACAGGGGGCAGAGACCCAGTACTTC.

The rearrangement joins TRBV19 to TRBJ2-1; perhaps TRBD2 as D (6 bases). Between the trimmed V and J ends, which lost 6 bases and 0 bases, there was a span of 9 bases. The CDR3 consists of 14 residues. Per germline, CDR1 LNHDA and CDR2 SQIVND (reference sequence). CDR3 amino acids: CASRGGSSYNEQFF. CDR3 bases: TGTGCCAGTAGAGGAGGGAGCTCCTACAATGAGCAGTTCTTC.

The chain combines TRBV6-8 with TRBJ1-2, with 10 bases lining up with TRBD1. This CDR3 is built from 17 residues. After removal of 0 bases from V and 8 bases from J, the junction contained 12 bases not matched to a gene. The germline gives CDR1 MNHGY, CDR2 SAAAGT. This CDR3 is CASSYSTPTGGAFGYTF. The DNA for the CDR3 is TGTGCCAGCAGTTACTCGACACCGACAGGGGGCGCCTTCGGCTACACCTTC.

The chain couples TRBV19 to TRBJ2-1; perhaps TRBD1 as D (5 bases). Germline CDR1 is LNHDA and CDR2 is SQIVND (reference sequence). The CDR3 runs 15 residues. V was clipped by 2 bases and J by 8 bases, with 16 bases between them. DNA of the CDR3: TGTGCCAGTAGTATAAGAGATGGGGCTCGGGATGAGCAGTTCTTC. This gives the protein CASSIRDGARDEQFF. The full variable domain, completed using reference TRBV19 and TRBJ2-1, is DGGITQSPKYLFRKEGQNVTLSCEQNLNHDAMYWYRQDPGQGLRLIYYSQIVNDFQKGDIAEGYSVSREKKESFPLTVTSAQKNPTAFYLCASSIRDGARDEQFFGPGTRLTVL.

This chain connects TRBV19 to TRBJ1-2; 7 bases line up with TRBD1. V lost 3 bases, J lost 1 base, and 11 bases stayed unmatched. CDR1 is LNHDA, CDR2 SQIVND, per germline (reference sequence). This CDR3 spans 17 amino acids. In nucleotides, the CDR3 is TGTGCCAGTAGTATCGGGACAGATTCCCGAGTTAACTATGGCTACACCTTC. Protein product: CASSIGTDSRVNYGYTF. The full variable domain, completed using reference TRBV19 and TRBJ1-2, is DGGITQSPKYLFRKEGQNVTLSCEQNLNHDAMYWYRQDPGQGLRLIYYSQIVNDFQKGDIAEGYSVSREKKESFPLTVTSAQKNPTAFYLCASSIGTDSRVNYGYTFGSGTRLTVV.

The chain links TRBV5-1 to TRBJ1-4, with unresolved D. V was trimmed by 0 bases and J by 0 bases, leaving 12 bases between them. CDR1 is SGHRS and CDR2 is YFSETQ in the germline V gene. The CDR3 covers 17 residues. In nucleotides, the CDR3 is TGCGCCAGCAGCTTGGAGGGCAGGACCTCAACTAATGAAAAACTGTTTTTT. Its translation: CASSLEGRTSTNEKLFF.

The chain links TRBV19 to TRBJ2-5, with D perhaps TRBD2 (6 bases). The CDR3 consists of 15 residues. CDR1 and CDR2 (germline): LNHDA, SQIVND (reference sequence). V gave up 0 bases and J gave up 4 bases, with 12 bases separating them. As DNA, the CDR3 is TGTGCCAGTAGTATAGATATGGGAGGACTAGAGACCCAGTACTTC. It yields the protein CASSIDMGGLETQYF.

This clone is labeled as medium-sized. This rearrangement joins TRBV11-3 to TRBJ1-1; weak D call: TRBD1 (6 bases). Trimming took 4 bases from V and 2 from J, leaving 11 bases between them. The germline V gene encodes CDR1 SGHNT and CDR2 YENEEA. The CDR3 totals 14 residues. The chain's CDR3 is CASSSRTDNTEAFF. Here the CDR3 DNA reads TGTGCCAGCAGCTCGAGGACAGACAACACTGAAGCTTTCTTT.

The V and J genes are TRBV10-2 and TRBJ2-5; a weak D match, TRBD2 (5 bases). Trimming left V 5 bases short and J 3 bases short, with 16 bases between. This CDR3 contains 15 residues. CDR1 and CDR2 from the germline V gene are WSHSY and SAAADI. The CDR3 DNA follows: TGCGCCAGCAGTCCCCGTCGCCTAGCAGAAGAGACCCAGTACTTC. It codes for CASSPRRLAEETQYF.

The CDR3 DNA reads as TGTGCCTGGAGTTTAGCAGGGCGTAACACCATATATTTT. Its translation: CAWSLAGRNTIYF. V gene TRBV30 combines with J gene TRBJ1-3; possibly TRBD1 for D (5 bases). V was trimmed by 2 bases and J by 7 bases, leaving 12 bases between them. The germline gives CDR1 GTSNPN, CDR2 SVGIG (reference sequence). The CDR3 length is 13 residues.

This clone was seen only a few times. The V and J genes are TRBV11-3 and TRBJ2-1, with 11 positions matching TRBD1. Germline CDR1 is SGHNT and CDR2 is YENEEA. The CDR3 is 15 amino acids. Trimming removed 5 bases from V and 8 bases from J; junction bases left unmatched: 8. CDR3 sequence reads: CASSPRTGGDDEQFF. DNA of the CDR3: TGTGCCAGCAGCCCCCGGACAGGGGGCGACGATGAGCAGTTCTTC. The full variable domain, completed using reference TRBV11-3 and TRBJ2-1, is EAGVVQSPRYKIIEKKQPVAFWCNPISGHNTLYWYLQNLGQGPELLIRYENEEAVDDSQLPKDRFSAERLKGVDSTLKIQPAELGDSAVYLCASSPRTGGDDEQFFGPGTRLTVL.

This clone was observed a handful of times. The rearrangement uses TRBV10-2 and TRBJ1-1, with D unresolved. The V gene lost 7 bases and the J gene lost 5 bases, with 17 bases spanning the gap. CDR3 length: 14 residues. Germline loops: CDR1 WSHSY, CDR2 SAAADI. CDR3 residues: CASKVRADRTEAFF. The CDR3, as DNA: TGCGCCAGCAAGGTGAGGGCGGATCGAACTGAAGCTTTCTTT.

This chain uses TRBV6-7 with TRBJ1-6; weak D call: TRBD1 (6 bases). TRBV6-7 is reported as an ORF; its role is uncertain. The CDR3 is made up of 13 amino acids. V was shortened by 6 bases and J by 6 bases, with 9 bases between the two germline ends. The CDR3 DNA reads as TGTGCCAGCAGCCCAGGGGTTAATTCACCCCTCCACTTT. Encoded protein: CASSPGVNSPLHF.

The chain employs TRBV25-1 and TRBJ2-3, with D perhaps TRBD2 (7 bases). In germline, CDR1 is MGHDK, CDR2 SYGVNS. The CDR3 length is 16 residues. The V and J ends lost 2 bases and 5 bases respectively, with 17 bases between them. CDR3 bases: TGTGCCAGCAGTGAAGGGGGGGCTAGCCTAAAAGATACGCAGTATTTT. Translated, it gives CASSEGGASLKDTQYF.

The rearrangement joins TRBV19 to TRBJ1-1; TRBD1 matches 10 bases. CDR1 and CDR2 from the germline V gene are LNHDA and SQIVND (reference sequence). The CDR3 covers 17 residues. Unmatched junction bases numbered 14, after V lost 8 bases and J lost 2 bases. CDR3 loop: CASPSPDRGGGNTEAFF. In DNA form, the CDR3 reads TGTGCCAGTCCATCCCCGGACAGGGGGGGTGGAAACACTGAAGCTTTCTTT.

The sample holds a few counts of this clone. J is TRBJ2-3 and V is TRBV9, with 8 positions matching TRBD2. CDR3 length: 15 residues. V dropped 5 bases and J dropped 1; count of bases not matched to a gene: 6. Germline V gene sequence: CDR1 SGDLS, CDR2 YYNGEE. The CDR3, as DNA: TGTGCCAGCAGTGAGGCACTAGCGGGCACAGATACGCAGTATTTT. Amino acid sequence: CASSEALAGTDTQYF.

In its sample, this clone ranks as large. This chain uses TRBV10-2 with TRBJ2-7, with D hard to call. CDR3 size: 15 residues. Germline V gene lookup returns CDR1 WSHSY and CDR2 SAAADI. Trimming removed 1 base from V and 0 bases from J, with 10 bases in between. The CDR3 DNA reads as TGCGCCAGCAGTGAGTATTCGACAACCTCCTACGAGCAGTACTTC. Amino acids: CASSEYSTTSYEQYF.

The genes are TRBV11-3 and TRBJ2-1; tentatively, D is TRBD1 (6 bases). Germline V gives CDR1 SGHNT, CDR2 YENEEA. The CDR3 is 16 residues long. V lost 3 bases and J 6 bases, leaving 18 bases between the germline ends. CDR3 in DNA: TGTGCCAGCAGCTTGGAAGAAGGACAGTCGAGCAATGAGCAGTTCTTC. Amino acid sequence: CASSLEEGQSSNEQFF.

This clone was seen a few times. The chain is built from TRBV11-3 and TRBJ2-7, with TRBD2 matching over 8 bases. The ends lost 0 bases at V and 6 bases at J; junction bases unmatched: 4. This CDR3 is built from 14 residues. Germline assignment: CDR1 SGHNT and CDR2 YENEEA. This CDR3 is CASSLDKGTSEQYF. For the CDR3, the DNA is TGTGCCAGCAGCTTAGACAAGGGGACTAGCGAGCAGTACTTC.

The chain links TRBV29-1 to TRBJ2-3, with TRBD2 matching over 8 bases. Germline lookup yields CDR1 SQVTM and CDR2 ANQGSEA. Trimming took 4 bases from V and 1 from J; bases not matched to a gene: 19. The CDR3 has 19 residues. The DNA of the CDR3 is TGCAGCGTTGTGACCGGGAGGGCCCCGGACGCCCAGGGCACAGATACGCAGTATTTT. It yields the protein CSVVTGRAPDAQGTDTQYF.

This clone is categorized as medium-sized. The CDR3: CASSYGDRNTGELFF. CDR3 nucleotides: TGTGCCAGCAGTTACGGGGACAGGAACACCGGGGAGCTGTTTTTT. V usage is TRBV6-8 and J usage is TRBJ2-2, with 7 bases that match TRBD1. Unmatched junction bases numbered 1, after V lost 2 bases and J lost 1 base. Germline assignment: CDR1 MNHGY and CDR2 SAAAGT. CDR3 length: 15 residues.

This clone is large (0.1 to 1%) within its sample. The chain uses TRBV11-3 and TRBJ1-1; D call uncertain. Trimming took off 5 bases at V and 0 bases at J, with 10 bases between the two ends. The CDR3 has 14 residues. The germline V gene has CDR1 SGHNT and CDR2 YENEEA. The CDR3 spells CASSPGPLNTEAFF. The CDR3 coding sequence is TGTGCCAGCAGCCCCGGACCGTTGAACACTGAAGCTTTCTTT.

This clone was seen only a few times. V usage is TRBV6-1 and J usage is TRBJ2-5; the D gene is possibly TRBD1 (5 bases). This CDR3 contains 15 residues. Trimming stripped 0 bases from V and 2 bases from J, with 10 bases between. The germline gives CDR1 MNHNS, CDR2 SASEGT. The CDR3 loop is CASSEAGAGQETQYF. Here the CDR3 DNA reads TGTGCCAGCAGTGAAGCAGGGGCAGGGCAAGAGACCCAGTACTTC.

In this sample, this clone is medium-sized (0.01 to 0.1%). The V call is TRBV11-3, the J call TRBJ1-1; TRBD1 is a possible D gene (5 bases). Germline V lookup: CDR1 SGHNT, CDR2 YENEEA. This CDR3 comprises 14 residues. V gave up 5 bases and J gave up 3 bases, with 13 bases separating them. This chain's CDR3 is CASSDQGGYTEAFF. In DNA form, the CDR3 reads TGTGCCAGCAGCGATCAGGGTGGCTACACTGAAGCTTTCTTT.

This clone has just a few counts. V is TRBV7-2 and J is TRBJ2-2, with TRBD2 identical over 7 bases. With 5 bases clipped from V and 4 bases from J, the junction kept 10 bases outside the gene matches. CDR3 size: 16 residues. From germline, CDR1 is SGHTA and CDR2 FQGNSA. CDR3 DNA sequence: TGTGCCAGCAGCCGCGGGGGTACCAATCCCACCGGGGAGCTGTTTTTT. It codes for CASSRGGTNPTGELFF.

The chain is built from TRBV11-3 and TRBJ2-7, with 7 bases matching TRBD2. The junction had 11 bases not matched to a gene; V was cut back by 3 bases and J by 0 bases. Germline loops: CDR1 SGHNT, CDR2 YENEEA. CDR3 length: 17 amino acids. CDR3 in amino acids: CASSFSPSGTSSYEQYF. DNA of the CDR3: TGTGCCAGCAGCTTCTCTCCTAGCGGAACGAGCTCCTACGAGCAGTACTTC. Drawing the rest from reference TRBV11-3 and TRBJ2-7, the complete variable domain is EAGVVQSPRYKIIEKKQPVAFWCNPISGHNTLYWYLQNLGQGPELLIRYENEEAVDDSQLPKDRFSAERLKGVDSTLKIQPAELGDSAVYLCASSFSPSGTSSYEQYFGPGTRLTVT.

V is TRBV11-3 and J is TRBJ1-1, with D tentatively TRBD1 (6 bases). This CDR3 has 14 residues. Germline CDR1 is SGHNT and CDR2 is YENEEA. Trimming stripped 6 bases from V and 1 base from J, with 12 bases between. The CDR3 spells CASRFDRQNTEAFF. CDR3 bases: TGTGCCAGCAGATTCGACAGGCAGAACACTGAAGCTTTCTTT.

J is TRBJ2-1 and V is TRBV10-1, with 9 bases matching TRBD2. The junction had 5 bases not matched to a gene; V was cut back by 6 bases and J by 8 bases. The CDR3 is 13 residues long. CDR1 and CDR2 from the germline V gene are WNHNN and SYGVQD (reference sequence). This chain's CDR3 is CASRRSGSDEQFF. In DNA form, the CDR3 reads TGCGCCAGCAGACGTAGCGGGAGCGATGAGCAGTTCTTC.